Presented here are 7 T cell receptor beta chains from one specimen sequenced in a study of cytomegalovirus exposure and HLA in healthy donors. The PCR contained 60 Vbeta and 13 Jbeta primers. The repertoire was sequenced with immunoSEQ multiplex PCR; TCRdb's copy has only in-frame clones and lacks some. The table shows about 190,000 clones, with 75% to 85% occurring only once. The sequenced sample consisted of PBMCs. The origin of the receptors is a boy aged 5-17 years in good health and CMV-seronegative.

V and J are TRBV13 and TRBJ1-2; possible D gene TRBD1, 6 bases. Looked up from germline, CDR1 is PRHDT and CDR2 is FYEKMQ (reference sequence). The CDR3 has 13 amino acids. Trimming removed 6 bases at V and 7 bases at J, with 15 bases between. The CDR3: CASSLQGSGGYTF. Here the CDR3 DNA reads TGTGCCAGCAGTTTACAGGGCTCGGGTGGCTACACCTTC.

The chain links TRBV9 to TRBJ1-6, with 10 bases fitting TRBD1. Germline V CDR1 and CDR2: SGDLS, YYNGEE. Trimming at V came to 3 bases and at J to 10 bases, leaving 7 bases not matched to a gene. This CDR3 region has 15 residues. The CDR3 is CASSAETGGLSPLHF. CDR3 DNA: TGTGCCAGCAGCGCCGAGACAGGGGGCTTGTCACCCCTCCACTTT.

The chain combines TRBV5-6 with TRBJ1-1; 8 bases are shared with TRBD1. The V gene's germline CDR1 is SGHDT and CDR2 YYEEEE. This CDR3 spans 15 amino acids. V was clipped by 2 bases and J by 4 bases; unmatched bases: 7. The CDR3 bases are TGTGCCAGCAGCTTTCAGGGGGCTGAGGGCACTGAAGCTTTCTTT. Protein sequence: CASSFQGAEGTEAFF.

The CDR3 DNA is TGTGCCAGCAGCCAGGTGCGGGGGAGGGTAGCTTTCTTT. Translating it yields CASSQVRGRVAFF. The chain employs TRBV5-5 and TRBJ1-1, with a weak D call TRBD1 (5 bases). V lost 4 bases to trimming and J lost 10 bases, with 17 bases between them. CDR1 and CDR2 (germline): SGHKS, YYEKEE (reference sequence). CDR3 length: 13 amino acids.

V and J are TRBV19 and TRBJ2-1; D is uncertain. This CDR3 comprises 12 residues. Trimming removed 6 bases at V and 7 bases at J, with 10 bases between. CDR1 is LNHDA, CDR2 SQIVND, per germline (reference sequence). CDR3 sequence (DNA): TGTGCCAGTAGCTCAGACTCGAATGAGCAGTTCTTC. As protein: CASSSDSNEQFF.

The chain employs TRBV7-9 and TRBJ1-4; D perhaps matches TRBD1 (5 bases). With 3 bases removed from V and 5 bases from J, the gap between germline ends came to 13 bases. The CDR3 spans 15 residues. Per germline, CDR1 SEHNR and CDR2 FQNEAQ (reference sequence). CDR3 sequence: CASSFGQARNEKLFF. The CDR3 DNA sequence: TGTGCCAGCAGCTTTGGACAAGCGAGGAATGAAAAACTGTTTTTT.

This clone was found a few times. This chain links TRBV29-1 with TRBJ1-1, with 7 bases fitting TRBD1. The ends lost 1 base at V and 1 base at J; junction bases unmatched: 0. The germline gives CDR1 SQVTM, CDR2 ANQGSEA. The CDR3 runs 13 residues. CDR3 region: CSVEGDRNTEAFF. The CDR3 nucleotides read TGCAGCGTTGAAGGGGACAGGAACACTGAAGCTTTCTTT.